What follows describes a single TCR beta chain. These data originate in a study of shared clonotypes between healthy human individuals. Repertoires were generated with immunoSEQ multiplex PCR, while TCRdb's copy carries only in-frame clones and drops some. The profile shows a few hundred thousand clones, roughly 72% of them singletons. The source of this sequence is a middle-aged woman in good health. Some clones in this sample may be carry-over from other donors' samples. The material sequenced was PBMCs.

The CDR3 DNA sequence: TGTGCCAGCAGTGAATTTTGGGGTGATCAGCCCCAGCATTTT. Translated: CASSEFWGDQPQHF. The gene calls are TRBV6-1 and TRBJ1-5; no definite D call. Germline assignment: CDR1 MNHNS and CDR2 SASEGT. The V end was cut by 2 bases, the J end by 5 bases, with 10 bases between. The CDR3 runs 14 residues.